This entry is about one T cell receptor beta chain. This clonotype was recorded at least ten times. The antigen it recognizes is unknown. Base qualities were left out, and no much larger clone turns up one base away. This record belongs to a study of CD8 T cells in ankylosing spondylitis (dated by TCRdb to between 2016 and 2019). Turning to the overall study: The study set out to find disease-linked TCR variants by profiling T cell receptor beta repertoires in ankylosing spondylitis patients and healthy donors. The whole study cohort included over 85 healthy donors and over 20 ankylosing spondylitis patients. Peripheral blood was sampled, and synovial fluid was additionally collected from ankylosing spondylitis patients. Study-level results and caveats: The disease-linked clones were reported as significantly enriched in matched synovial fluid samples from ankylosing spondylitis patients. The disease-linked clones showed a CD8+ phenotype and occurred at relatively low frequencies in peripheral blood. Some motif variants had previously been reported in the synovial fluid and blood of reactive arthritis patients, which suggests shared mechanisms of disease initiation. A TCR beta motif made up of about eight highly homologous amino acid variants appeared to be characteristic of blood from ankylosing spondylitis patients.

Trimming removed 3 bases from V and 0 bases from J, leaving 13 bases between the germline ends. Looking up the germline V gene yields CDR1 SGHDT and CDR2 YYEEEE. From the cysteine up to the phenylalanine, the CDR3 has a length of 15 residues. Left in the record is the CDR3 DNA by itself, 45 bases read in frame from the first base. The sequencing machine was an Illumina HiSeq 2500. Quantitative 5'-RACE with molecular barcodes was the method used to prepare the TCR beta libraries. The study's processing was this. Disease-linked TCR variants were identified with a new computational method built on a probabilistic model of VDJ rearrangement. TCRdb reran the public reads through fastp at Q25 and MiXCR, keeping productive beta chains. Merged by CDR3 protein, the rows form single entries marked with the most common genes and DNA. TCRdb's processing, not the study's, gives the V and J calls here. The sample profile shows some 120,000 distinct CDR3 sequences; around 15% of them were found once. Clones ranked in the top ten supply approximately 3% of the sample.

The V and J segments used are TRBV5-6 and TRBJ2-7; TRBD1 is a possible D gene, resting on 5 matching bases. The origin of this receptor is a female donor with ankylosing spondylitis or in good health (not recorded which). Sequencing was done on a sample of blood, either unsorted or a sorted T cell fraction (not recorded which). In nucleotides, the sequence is TGTGCCAGCAGCTACACAGGAGCCCCCTCCTACGAGCAGTACTTC. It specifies CASSYTGAPSYEQYF. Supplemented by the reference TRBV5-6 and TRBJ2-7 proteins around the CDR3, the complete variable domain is DAGVTQSPTHLIKTRGQQVTLRCSPKSGHDTVSWYQQALGQGPQFIFQYYEEEERQRGNFPDRFSGHQFPNYSSELNVNALLLGDSALYLCASSYTGAPSYEQYFGPGTRLTVT.